This passage covers 20 T cell receptor beta chains from one sample sequenced in a study of CD8 T cells in Susac syndrome. The RNA, roughly 0.45 to 1 ug, was put through reverse transcription using random hexamers. TCRdb reanalysed the immunoSEQ multiplex PCR reads using MiXCR and keeps one entry per CDR3 protein. The data contain around 200,000 distinct CDR3 sequences, 85% to 95% of them seen just once; the ten biggest clones take up roughly 0.1%. The specimen was CD4+ T cells from PBMCs. All receptors derive from a human donor in good health.

The gene calls are TRBV6-6 and TRBJ1-2; 8 nucleotides agree with TRBD1. The CDR3 is 14 amino acids. Germline assignment: CDR1 MNHNY and CDR2 SVGAGI (reference sequence). V shed 7 bases, J shed 8 bases, and the junction held 12 bases outside the gene matches. CDR3 sequence: CASTMDRAQGGYTF. CDR3 sequence (DNA): TGTGCCAGCACCATGGACAGGGCCCAGGGCGGCTACACCTTC.

For the CDR3, the DNA is TGCAGCGTTGAAGATTCCGGTCCTACTCTCAATGAGCAGTTCTTC. Its protein is CSVEDSGPTLNEQFF. The rearrangement links TRBV29-1 to TRBJ2-1; no clear D. Trimming took 0 bases from V and 6 from J, leaving 15 bases between them. Germline V gives CDR1 SQVTM, CDR2 ANQGSEA. This CDR3 has 15 amino acids.

The chain links TRBV20-1 to TRBJ2-7; a possible D gene is TRBD2 (6 bases). This CDR3 region has 14 residues. V lost 0 bases, J lost 6 bases, and 15 bases lay in between. Germline V gives CDR1 DFQATT, CDR2 SNEGSKA (reference sequence). CDR3 sequence: CSARDYGSSGEQYV. CDR3 in DNA: TGCAGTGCTAGAGATTACGGGAGCTCGGGCGAGCAGTACGTC.

This chain links TRBV3-1 with TRBJ1-1; D is perhaps TRBD1 (5 bases). Germline-derived CDR1 and CDR2 are LGHDT and YNNKEL (reference sequence). The CDR3 spans 17 residues. Deletions cut 0 bases from V and 4 bases from J, with 18 bases between. The CDR3 sequence is CASSQDPRARMSTEAFF. Written as DNA, the CDR3 is TGTGCCAGCAGCCAAGATCCCAGGGCCCGTATGAGCACTGAAGCTTTCTTT.

The CDR3 coding sequence is TGTGCCAGCAGCTTAGAGCGGTTCGTCGAGCAGTACTTC. This codes for CASSLERFVEQYF. This chain joins TRBV7-2 and TRBJ2-7, with D possibly being TRBD2 (5 bases). CDR1 is SGHTA, CDR2 FQGNSA, per germline. The germline V and J ends were trimmed by 1 base and 6 bases, with 10 bases remaining between them. CDR3 length equals 13 residues.

The V and J genes are TRBV7-9 and TRBJ1-1; D call uncertain. V dropped 2 bases and J dropped 9 bases, with 16 bases sitting between them. Germline V CDR1 and CDR2: SEHNR, FQNEAQ (reference sequence). CDR3 length equals 14 residues. The DNA of the CDR3 is TGTGCCAGCAGCTTAACTTTATTAGAGTCACAAGCTTTCTTT. Amino acid sequence: CASSLTLLESQAFF.

The chain recombines TRBV4-3 with TRBJ2-5; weak D call: TRBD1 (5 bases). Between the trimmed V and J ends, which lost 0 bases and 5 bases, there was a span of 16 bases. The CDR3 sequence is 16 residues long. In germline, CDR1 is LGHNA, CDR2 YSLEER. The CDR3 DNA sequence: TGCGCCAGCAGCCAAGACCCCGAGGTCTCAGGGGAGACCCAGTACTTC. Its translation is CASSQDPEVSGETQYF.

This rearrangement joins TRBV12-3 or TRBV12-4 to TRBJ1-2; D gene uncertain. V was shortened by 6 bases and J by 3 bases, with 8 bases between the two germline ends. The CDR3 length is 12 residues. The chain's CDR3 is CASSGTDYGYTF. For the CDR3, the DNA is TGTGCCAGCAGCGGCACCGACTATGGCTACACCTTC.

This clonotype was seen a single time. This chain links TRBV6-2 or TRBV6-3 with TRBJ2-4; D assignment may be TRBD1 or TRBD2 (6 bases each). This CDR3 spans 15 amino acids. Deletions cut 6 bases from V and 4 bases from J, with 16 bases between. The V gene's germline CDR1 is MNHEY and CDR2 SVGEGT. The CDR3 DNA is TGTGCCAGCAGCTCCCCGAGGGGGGAGAAAAACATTCAGTACTTC. Translation: CASSSPRGEKNIQYF.

This chain connects TRBV11-2 to TRBJ1-6, with D possibly TRBD1 on 6 matching bases. The V gene lost 10 bases and the J gene lost 7 bases, with 20 bases spanning the gap. The CDR3 sequence is 15 residues long. Germline V gene data show CDR1 as SGHAT and CDR2 as FQNNGV. The CDR3 DNA is TGTGCCACATGCTCAAGGGGGGTCGACAATTCACCCCTCCACTTT. This gives the protein CATCSRGVDNSPLHF.

This chain connects TRBV6-6 to TRBJ1-5; D unclear. The CDR3 has 15 amino acids. Deletions cut 0 bases from V and 2 bases from J, with 8 bases between. Germline-derived CDR1 and CDR2 are MNHNY and SVGAGI (reference sequence). CDR3 protein: CASSYSSGGNQPQHF. DNA of the CDR3: TGTGCCAGCAGTTACTCGAGTGGGGGCAATCAGCCCCAGCATTTT.

The chain combines TRBV28 with TRBJ1-5; D unclear. The ends were cut back, 4 bases at V and 15 bases at J, with 10 bases in the middle. In germline, CDR1 is MDHEN, CDR2 SYDVKM. This CDR3 is built from 10 residues. This CDR3 reads CASSSSPRHF. The CDR3 DNA reads as TGTGCCAGCAGTTCCTCGCCGAGGCATTTT. Full variable domain (outside the CDR3, taken from reference TRBV28 and TRBJ1-5): DVKVTQSSRYLVKRTGEKVFLECVQDMDHENMFWYRQDPGLGLRLIYFSYDVKMKEKGDIPEGYSVSREKKERFSLILESASTNQTSMYLCASSSSPRHFGDGTRLSIL.

This clonotype was found once. The chain uses TRBV21-1 and TRBJ2-7. TRBV21-1 is designated a pseudogene. The CDR3 length is 10 residues. CDR3 protein: CASSGYEQYV. CDR3 coding DNA: TGTGCCAGCAGCGGATACGAGCAGTACGTC.

The rearrangement links TRBV3-1 to TRBJ2-5; D remains unclear. The CDR3 sequence is 14 residues long. The V end lost 4 bases, the J end lost 0 bases, and 9 bases lay between the germline ends. The germline V gene encodes CDR1 LGHDT and CDR2 YNNKEL (reference sequence). For the CDR3, the DNA is TGTGCCAGCAGCCGCTGGCTCGACCAAGAGACCCAGTACTTC. Amino acid sequence: CASSRWLDQETQYF.

The rearrangement joins TRBV10-3 to TRBJ2-7, with TRBD1 matching over 7 bases. The ends lost 3 bases at V and 7 bases at J; junction bases unmatched: 6. Germline V CDR1 and CDR2: ENHRY, SYGVKD. The CDR3 runs 13 residues. CDR3 nucleotide sequence: TGTGCCATCAGTGAACAGGGGTGGCGGGAGCAGTACGTC. The encoded protein is CAISEQGWREQYV.

This chain uses TRBV29-1 with TRBJ2-5; 7 bases map to TRBD2. Germline V gives CDR1 SQVTM, CDR2 ANQGSEA. The CDR3 loop spans 13 amino acids. V lost 4 bases, J lost 5 bases, and 7 bases stayed unmatched. CDR3 region: CSVVGGWTETQYF. The CDR3 DNA follows: TGCAGCGTTGTGGGGGGGTGGACGGAGACCCAGTACTTC.

The gene calls are TRBV24-1 and TRBJ2-3; perhaps TRBD1 as D (8 bases). This CDR3 is 17 amino acids long. V dropped 4 bases and J dropped 3 bases, with 19 bases sitting between them. Looked up from germline, CDR1 is KGHDR and CDR2 is SFDVKD. In DNA form, the CDR3 reads TGTGCCACCAGTGACCCGCGCGGACAGGGAGGGACAGATACGCAGTATTTT. This gives the protein CATSDPRGQGGTDTQYF.

This chain links TRBV5-1 with TRBJ1-2, with 9 nucleotides matching TRBD1. The ends lost 4 bases at V and 6 bases at J; junction bases unmatched: 4. This CDR3 is built from 13 residues. Germline CDR1 SGHRS, CDR2 YFSETQ. In DNA form, the CDR3 reads TGCGCCAGCAGCCGGACAGGGGAGGATGGCTACACCTTC. Protein: CASSRTGEDGYTF.

The chain uses TRBV29-1 and TRBJ1-2; D unclear. V was clipped by 4 bases and J by 0 bases, with 6 bases between them. This CDR3 contains 12 residues. Germline V CDR1 and CDR2: SQVTM, ANQGSEA. DNA of the CDR3: TGCAGCGTTGGCCAGTCTAACTATGGCTACACCTTC. Its protein is CSVGQSNYGYTF.

The chain uses TRBV12-3 or TRBV12-4 and TRBJ1-2; D uncertain. This CDR3 is built from 12 residues. Trimming left V 3 bases short and J 8 bases short, with 10 bases between. The CDR3 reads CASSLVRRGYTF. As DNA, the CDR3 is TGTGCCAGCAGTTTGGTTCGGAGGGGCTACACCTTC.